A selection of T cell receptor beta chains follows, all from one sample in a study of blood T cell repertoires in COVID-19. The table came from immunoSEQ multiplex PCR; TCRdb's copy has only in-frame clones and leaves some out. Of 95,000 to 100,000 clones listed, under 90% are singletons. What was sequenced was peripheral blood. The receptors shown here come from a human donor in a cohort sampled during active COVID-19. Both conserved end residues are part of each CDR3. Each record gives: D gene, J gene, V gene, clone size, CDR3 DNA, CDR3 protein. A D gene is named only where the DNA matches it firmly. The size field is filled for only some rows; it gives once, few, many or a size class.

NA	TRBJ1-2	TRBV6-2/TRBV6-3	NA	TGTGCCAGCAGTTACGTGGGGCTGGCTGGCTACACCTTC	CASSYVGLAGYTF
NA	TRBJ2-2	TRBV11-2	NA	TGTGCCAGCAGCCACGAACTGAACACCGGGGAGCTGTTTTTT	CASSHELNTGELFF
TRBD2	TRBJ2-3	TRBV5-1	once	TGCGCCAGCAGCACGCCGACTAGCGGGAGCACAGATACGCAGTATTTT	CASSTPTSGSTDTQYF
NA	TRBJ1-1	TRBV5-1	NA	TGCGCCAGCACCAGCGGTGGTGGGAACACTGAAGCTTTCTTT	CASTSGGGNTEAFF
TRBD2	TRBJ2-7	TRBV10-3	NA	TGTGCCATCAGTGAATGGACTAGCGGGACCTACGAGCAGTACTTC	CAISEWTSGTYEQYF
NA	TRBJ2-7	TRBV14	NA	TGTGCCAGCAGCATCCAGGGATACGAGCAGTACTTC	CASSIQGYEQYF
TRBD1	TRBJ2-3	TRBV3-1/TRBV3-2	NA	TGTGCCAGCAGCCAGTCCGGGACAGGGGATTTAAATACGCAGTATTTT	CASSQSGTGDLNTQYF
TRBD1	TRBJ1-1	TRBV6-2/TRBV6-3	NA	TGTGCCAGCAGTTATACGGGACAGACTAACACTGAAGCTTTCTTT	CASSYTGQTNTEAFF
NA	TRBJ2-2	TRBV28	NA	TGTGCCAGCCTGAGGGCCGGGGAGCTGTTTTTT	CASLRAGELFF
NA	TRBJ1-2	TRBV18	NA	TGTGCCAGCTCACCAAGCTTGCCGGGAATTAACTATGGCTACACCTTC	CASSPSLPGINYGYTF
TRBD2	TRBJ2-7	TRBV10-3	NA	TGTGCCATCAGTGAGTCGAGTCTAGCGGGAGGGCGCTACGAGCAGTACTTC	CAISESSLAGGRYEQYF
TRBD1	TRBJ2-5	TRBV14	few	TGTGCCAGCAGCCAAGCTACAGGGGGAGAGACCCAGTACTTC	CASSQATGGETQYF
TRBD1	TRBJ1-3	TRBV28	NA	TGTGCCAGCAGTCTTGGGACAGGAAGCTCTGGAAACACCATATATTTT	CASSLGTGSSGNTIYF
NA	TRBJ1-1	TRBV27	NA	TGTGCCAGCAAACGTGGCCAGGGTTTGCACACTGAAGCTTTCTTT	CASKRGQGLHTEAFF
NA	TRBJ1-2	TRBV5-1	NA	TGCGCCAGCAGCGCCTCGCCTACAGCTATCCCAGAGTTTCGCTACACCTTC	CASSASPTAIPEFRYTF
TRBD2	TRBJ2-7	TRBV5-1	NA	TGCGCCAGCAGCCTCACTATGACTAGCGGGAGTGAGCAGTACTTC	CASSLTMTSGSEQYF
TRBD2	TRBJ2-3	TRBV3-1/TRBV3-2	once	TGTGCCAGCAGCCAAGTGGGGAGCGGGAGGAGGAGCACAGATACGCAGTATTTT	CASSQVGSGRRSTDTQYF
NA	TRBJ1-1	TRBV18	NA	TGTGCCAGCTCACCGCTCACACAGGGAAACGCTGAAGCTTTCTTT	CASSPLTQGNAEAFF
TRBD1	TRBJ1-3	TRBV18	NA	TGTGCCAGCTCACCACTGCGGACAGGGGGCTCATTTTCCGGAAACACCATATATTTT	CASSPLRTGGSFSGNTIYF
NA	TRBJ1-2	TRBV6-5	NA	TGTGCCAGCAGTTACGCAGGGGTGAGCTATGGCTACACCTTC	CASSYAGVSYGYTF
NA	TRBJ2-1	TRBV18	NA	TGTGCCAGCTCACCACGAACACACCTTCCAGGGGCTACCTACAATGAGCAGTTCTTC	CASSPRTHLPGATYNEQFF
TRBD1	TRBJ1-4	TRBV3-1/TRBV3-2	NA	TGTGCCAGCAACCGACAGGGGGCTGAAAAACTGTTTTTT	CASNRQGAEKLFF
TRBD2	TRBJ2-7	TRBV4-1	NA	TGCGCCAGCAGCCAAGCCGGGAGGGGGTACGAGCAGTACTTC	CASSQAGRGYEQYF
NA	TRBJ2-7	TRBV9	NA	TGTGCCAGCAGCGTAGGAGGTCAGAAGTACGAGCAGTACTTC	CASSVGGQKYEQYF
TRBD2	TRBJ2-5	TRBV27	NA	TGTGCCAGCAGTTCCGCCGGGGAGCGGGGTCAAGAGACCCAGTACTTC	CASSSAGERGQETQYF
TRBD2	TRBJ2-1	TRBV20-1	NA	TGCAGTGCTAGTATAACTAGCGGGAGAGATGAGCAGTTCTTC	CSASITSGRDEQFF
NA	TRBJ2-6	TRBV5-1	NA	TGCGCCAGCAGCTCTGGATCCGGGGTGGCCAACGTCCTGACTTTC	CASSSGSGVANVLTF
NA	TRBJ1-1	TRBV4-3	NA	TGCGCCAGCAGCCAAGATCCCGCCCAAGGTAGAGGAGCTTTCTTT	CASSQDPAQGRGAFF
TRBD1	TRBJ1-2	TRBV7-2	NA	TGTGCCAGCAGCTTAGTTTCGCAGGGGGTCTCTGGCTACACCTTC	CASSLVSQGVSGYTF
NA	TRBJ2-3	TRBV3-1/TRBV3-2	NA	TGTGCCAGCAGCCAAGGGTCAACTCGGACAGATACGCAGTATTTT	CASSQGSTRTDTQYF
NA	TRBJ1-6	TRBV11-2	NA	TGTGCCAGCAGCTTAGAGGCCGGGGTCCGGAATTCACCCCTCCACTTT	CASSLEAGVRNSPLHF
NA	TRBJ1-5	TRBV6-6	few	TGTGCCAGCAGTTACGCGGAAAGCAATCAGCCCCAGCATTTT	CASSYAESNQPQHF
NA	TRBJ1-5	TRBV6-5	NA	TGTGCCAGCAGCGGGGTTGGCAATCAGCCCCAGCATTTT	CASSGVGNQPQHF
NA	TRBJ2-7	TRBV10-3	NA	TGTGCCATCAGTGATTCGGCCTACGAGCAGTACTTC	CAISDSAYEQYF
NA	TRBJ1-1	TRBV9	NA	TGTGCCAGCAGCCCAGAGGGAGGGGTGGTCACTGAAGCTTTCTTT	CASSPEGGVVTEAFF
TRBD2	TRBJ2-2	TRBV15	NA	TGTGCCACCAGCAGTCGACTAGCGGTCACCGGGGAGCTGTTTTTT	CATSSRLAVTGELFF
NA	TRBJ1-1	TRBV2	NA	TGTGCCAGCAGTCTACCACAGTCGAAAAATGAAGCTTTCTTT	CASSLPQSKNEAFF
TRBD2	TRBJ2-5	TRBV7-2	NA	TGTGCCAGCAGCTTAGGGACTAGCGGGGGAGTGACCCAGTACTTC	CASSLGTSGGVTQYF
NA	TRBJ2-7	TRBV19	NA	TGTGCCAGTAGTAGTACAGGGTATACCTACGAGCAGTACTTC	CASSSTGYTYEQYF
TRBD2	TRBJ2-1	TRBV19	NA	TGTGCCAGTAACTCCGGGACTAGCGGTTCGGCCTACAATGAGCAGTTCTTC	CASNSGTSGSAYNEQFF